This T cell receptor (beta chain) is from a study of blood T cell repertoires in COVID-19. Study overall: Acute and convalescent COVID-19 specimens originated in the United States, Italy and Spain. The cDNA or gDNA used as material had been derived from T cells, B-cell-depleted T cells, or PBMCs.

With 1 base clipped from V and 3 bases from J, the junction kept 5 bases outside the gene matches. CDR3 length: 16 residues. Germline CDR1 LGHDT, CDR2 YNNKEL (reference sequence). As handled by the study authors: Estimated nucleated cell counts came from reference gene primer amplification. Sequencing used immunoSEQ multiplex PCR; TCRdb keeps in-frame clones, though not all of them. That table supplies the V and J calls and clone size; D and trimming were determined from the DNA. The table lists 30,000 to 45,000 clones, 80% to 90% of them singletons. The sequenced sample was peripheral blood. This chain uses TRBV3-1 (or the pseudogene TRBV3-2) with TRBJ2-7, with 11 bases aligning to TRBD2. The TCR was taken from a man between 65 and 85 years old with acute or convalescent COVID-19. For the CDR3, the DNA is TGTGCCAGCAGCCAAGGACTAGCGGGAACGCTCTACGAGCAGTACTTC. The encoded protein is CASSQGLAGTLYEQYF.